This TCR beta chain was identified in a study of T cells in Graves' hyperthyroidism and ophthalmopathy. Overall study results and limits: Most thyroid-expanded clonotypes above 0.001 were also found in blood. Ophthalmopathy cases were set apart from stable hyperthyroidism by a 13 V-J model.

The CDR3 length is 15 residues. Looked up from germline, CDR1 is DFQATT and CDR2 is SNEGSKA (reference sequence). V was pared by 6 bases and J by 5 bases, with 10 bases of the junction left unmatched. Clinical symptoms, serum thyroxine, TRAb, thyroid ultrasound and orbital computed tomography informed diagnoses. The blood was taken when hyperthyroidism was first diagnosed, before any ophthalmopathy symptoms showed up. Amplification targeted TCR beta CDR3 regions from RNA transcripts. First-round RT-PCR of the TCR CDR3 relied on the HTBI primer set. TCRdb passed the multiplex PCR reads through MiXCR, listing each CDR3 protein once. The sample yields around 350,000 distinct CDR3 sequences, around a sixth seen once. In its sample, this clonotype was seen many times. Its antigen is undetermined.

The sample consisted of blood. V is TRBV20-1 and J is TRBJ2-1; 10 nucleotides align to TRBD2. This sequence was found in a woman aged 18-29 years with Graves' hyperthyroidism that later progressed to Graves' ophthalmopathy. CDR3 DNA: TGCAGTGCCCAGCCCGGGACTAGCGACCACAATGAGCAGTTCTTC. This gives the protein CSAQPGTSDHNEQFF.